The sample holds one count of the clone carrying this T cell receptor (beta chain). What it recognizes is unknown. This record comes from a study of OX40 agonist ivuxolimab in advanced cancers. On the study more broadly: The drug used for patients, ivuxolimab, was an agonistic anti-OX40 (CD134) antibody. Whole-study results and caveats: The study found that CD8+ T cells averaged more expanded clones than CD4+.

Autoimmune disease history or systemic immunosuppression led to patient exclusion. Clones were read by immunoSEQ multiplex PCR, and TCRdb kept only the in-frame ones, dropping some. The table lists approximately 65,000 clones, 92% of them singletons. The CDR3 length is 14 residues. CDR1 and CDR2 (germline): LNHDA, SQIVND (reference sequence). V was clipped by 11 bases and J by 2 bases, with 15 bases between them. Sequenced material: CD4+ or CD8+ T cells sorted from blood, taken in a trial of the OX40 agonist ivuxolimab. This chain connects TRBV19 to TRBJ2-2, with D perhaps TRBD1 (6 bases). This clonotype was sampled from an adult with an advanced solid tumor such as melanoma, head and neck, liver or kidney cancer. The CDR3 DNA reads as TGTGCCTCCTCGGCACAGGGCAACACCGGGGAGCTGTTTTTT. Its translation: CASSAQGNTGELFF.